A single sample gave rise to the 19 T cell receptor beta chains below, sequenced in a study of cytomegalovirus exposure and HLA in healthy donors. The study ran its PCR with 60 Vbeta and 13 Jbeta primers. This table comes from immunoSEQ multiplex PCR, and its TCRdb copy is limited to in-frame clones, with some not included. The repertoire has some 96,000 clones, 70% to 80% of them found once; the top ten carry roughly 19%. Input material: PBMCs. These receptors all stem from a woman aged 55-70 years in good health and CMV-seropositive.

This chain links TRBV7-2 with TRBJ2-1, with no clear D. From germline, CDR1 is SGHTA and CDR2 FQGNSA. The CDR3 runs 14 residues. V gave up 6 bases and J gave up 2 bases, with 11 bases separating them. CDR3 sequence: CASSWSAPYNEQFF. CDR3 nucleotides: TGTGCCAGCAGTTGGAGCGCCCCCTACAATGAGCAGTTCTTC.

V is TRBV18 and J is TRBJ2-5, with 8 bases fitting TRBD2. CDR1 is KGHSH, CDR2 LQKENI, per germline. V gave up 6 bases and J gave up 5 bases; unmatched junction bases: 11. This CDR3 comprises 15 residues. CDR3 protein: CASSPSTGGMETQYF. The CDR3 DNA reads TGTGCCAGCTCTCCAAGCACGGGGGGGATGGAGACCCAGTACTTC.

This clone was found a few times. The gene calls are TRBV6-5 and TRBJ1-4; 8 bases line up with TRBD1. Germline V CDR1 and CDR2: MNHEY, SVGAGI. The V and J ends lost 8 bases and 7 bases, in that order; junction bases with no gene match: 3. The CDR3 spans 12 residues. In nucleotides, the CDR3 is TGTGCCAGCTCAGGGGGCGGTGAAAAACTGTTTTTT. Protein: CASSGGGEKLFF.

The rearrangement uses TRBV6-6 and TRBJ1-2, with a tentative D call TRBD1 (6 bases). The germline CDR1 and CDR2 sequences are MNHNY and SVGAGI (reference sequence). Trimming left V 0 bases short and J 5 bases short, with 10 bases between. The CDR3 spans 14 residues. CDR3 region: CASSYSTTGYGYTF. For the CDR3, the DNA is TGTGCCAGCAGTTACTCGACTACAGGGTATGGCTACACCTTC.

The CDR3 loop reads CASSLGGRDYGYTF. The CDR3 region has the DNA TGTGCCAGCAGCTTAGGGGGCAGGGACTATGGCTACACCTTC. The chain uses TRBV7-8 and TRBJ1-2, with a possible D match to TRBD1 (5 bases). CDR1 SGHVS and CDR2 FQNEAQ come from the germline V gene. The CDR3 length is 14 residues. V shed 1 base and J shed 3 bases, with 9 bases lying between them.

The chain employs TRBV7-2 and TRBJ1-1, with D possibly matching TRBD1 (5 bases). Trimming left V 2 bases short and J 6 bases short, with 13 bases between. This CDR3 has 14 amino acids. The germline CDR1 and CDR2 sequences are SGHTA and FQGNSA. In DNA form, the CDR3 reads TGTGCCAGCAGCTTAAACAGGCAGGGCGCTGAAGCTTTCTTT. Protein product: CASSLNRQGAEAFF.

The V call is TRBV5-4, the J call TRBJ1-1; D possibly corresponds to TRBD1 (5 bases). Trimming left V 4 bases short and J 0 bases short, with 13 bases between. From germline, CDR1 is SGHNT and CDR2 YYREEE (reference sequence). This CDR3 is 15 amino acids long. Here the CDR3 reads CASSKPGDLNTEAFF. The CDR3 region has the DNA TGTGCCAGCAGCAAGCCGGGGGATTTGAACACTGAAGCTTTCTTT.

This chain joins TRBV7-2 and TRBJ1-1, with no clear D. There are 14 residues in the CDR3. The V end lost 5 bases, the J end lost 4 bases, and 14 bases lay between the germline ends. The germline V gene has CDR1 SGHTA and CDR2 FQGNSA. For the CDR3, the DNA is TGTGCCAGCAGCACGGACGGAGGGAGCACTGAAGCTTTCTTT. Its protein is CASSTDGGSTEAFF.

This rearrangement joins TRBV10-3 to TRBJ2-1, with D hard to call. Looked up from germline, CDR1 is ENHRY and CDR2 is SYGVKD. The CDR3 is 13 amino acids. Trimming took 4 bases from V and 8 from J, leaving 12 bases between them. Here the CDR3 reads CAISAWPSDEQFF. CDR3 in DNA: TGTGCCATCAGTGCATGGCCGAGCGATGAGCAGTTCTTC.

A remark on this clone: One junction end disagrees with the germline gene, perhaps due to a read error. In nucleotides, the CDR3 is TGTGCCAGCAGTTATAGACAGAGCACAGGTACGCAGTATTTT. It yields the protein CASSYRQSTGTQYF. The chain employs TRBV28 and TRBJ2-3; D might be TRBD1 (5 bases). This CDR3 is 14 amino acids long. CDR1 MDHEN and CDR2 SYDVKM come from the germline V gene.

This rearrangement joins TRBV5-1 to TRBJ2-4; a possible D gene is TRBD1 (6 bases). Germline CDR1 and CDR2: SGHRS and YFSETQ. V was pared by 0 bases and J by 8 bases, with 12 bases between. CDR3 length equals 14 residues. The CDR3 here is CASSLATGQHIQYF. CDR3 nucleotides: TGCGCCAGCAGCTTGGCCACAGGGCAGCACATTCAGTACTTC.

The J gene is TRBJ1-2, the V gene TRBV5-4; TRBD1 agrees at 8 bases. The CDR3 covers 12 residues. Trimming at V came to 4 bases and at J to 7 bases, leaving 3 bases not matched to a gene. Looked up from germline, CDR1 is SGHNT and CDR2 is YYREEE (reference sequence). For the CDR3, the DNA is TGTGCCAGCAGCCCGACAGGGGTTGGCTACACCTTC. This translates into CASSPTGVGYTF.

The J gene is TRBJ2-7, the V gene TRBV10-3; TRBD1 aligns across 8 bases. Germline trimming cut 8 bases from V and 5 bases from J; bases unmatched to any gene: 8. Germline loops: CDR1 ENHRY, CDR2 SYGVKD. CDR3 length equals 13 residues. This CDR3 reads CAIGGQGSDEQYF. For the CDR3, the DNA is TGTGCCATCGGAGGACAGGGTAGCGACGAGCAGTACTTC.

This clone was seen just once. This chain links TRBV5-8 with TRBJ2-7; D ambiguous. The CDR3 covers 13 residues. Germline V CDR1 and CDR2: SGHTS, YDEGEE. Trimming pared 7 bases from V and 6 bases from J, leaving 17 bases between. The CDR3 DNA reads as TGTGCCAGCCGATCCGGTGGAGTGGTCGAGCAGTACTTC. This gives the protein CASRSGGVVEQYF. Full variable domain (outside the CDR3, taken from reference TRBV5-8 and TRBJ2-7): EAGVTQSPTHLIKTRGQQATLRCSPISGHTSVYWYQQALGLGLQFLLWYDEGEERNRGNFPPRFSGRQFPNYSSELNVNALELEDSALYLCASRSGGVVEQYFGPGTRLTVT.

V and J are TRBV28 and TRBJ1-3; a possible D gene is TRBD1 (5 bases). The V end lost 5 bases, the J end lost 1 base, and 12 bases lay between the germline ends. In germline, CDR1 is MDHEN, CDR2 SYDVKM. The CDR3 is 15 amino acids. CDR3 bases: TGTGCCAGCAGTAACTCAGGGTTATCTGGAAACACCATATATTTT. Translated: CASSNSGLSGNTIYF.

The chain uses TRBV9 and TRBJ2-7, with 9 bases aligning to TRBD1. CDR3 size: 14 residues. The germline V gene has CDR1 SGDLS and CDR2 YYNGEE. V lost 0 bases, J lost 2 bases, and 0 bases stayed unmatched. DNA of the CDR3: TGTGCCAGCAGCGTAGGGGACAGGGCCTACGAGCAGTACTTC. Protein: CASSVGDRAYEQYF.

This clone was recorded only once. The V call is TRBV11-2, the J call TRBJ2-5; D is perhaps TRBD1 (5 bases). This CDR3 has 13 amino acids. V gave up 3 bases and J gave up 5 bases, with 10 bases separating them. Germline V gives CDR1 SGHAT, CDR2 FQNNGV. CDR3 bases: TGTGCCAGCAGCTTGGGTGGGGCTGAGACCCAGTACTTC. It encodes CASSLGGAETQYF.

V gene TRBV18 combines with J gene TRBJ2-2; TRBD1 matches at 7 bases. V was pared by 6 bases and J by 0 bases, with 10 bases of the junction left unmatched. The CDR3 spans 17 residues. Germline V gene data show CDR1 as KGHSH and CDR2 as LQKENI. In DNA form, the CDR3 reads TGTGCCAGCTCCCGACCCCGACAGGGCTCGAACACCGGGGAGCTGTTTTTT. It codes for CASSRPRQGSNTGELFF.

J is TRBJ1-1 and V is TRBV15; 7 bases fit TRBD1. The CDR3 covers 15 residues. CDR1 LNHNV and CDR2 YYDKDF come from the germline V gene (reference sequence). Trimming cost V 3 bases and J 1 base; bases outside gene matches: 5. The CDR3 coding sequence is TGTGCCACCAGCAGCAAGGGGGCAGGGAACACTGAAGCTTTCTTT. This codes for CATSSKGAGNTEAFF.